This section outlines one T cell receptor (beta chain) sequence together with its context. The sample is drawn from a study of blood T cell repertoires in COVID-19. Assay used: immunoSEQ multiplex PCR; TCRdb lists only in-frame clones, some missing. The table records some 450,000 clones, about 91% of them present only once. Sequenced input: peripheral blood. This sequence originates from a woman aged 45-59 years with COVID-19, enrolled during active disease.

The CDR3 nucleotides are TGTGCCTGGAGTGGGCTGGCGGGTTCCGCTTTCTTT. It codes for CAWSGLAGSAFF. The chain carries TRBV30 and TRBJ1-1; D gene uncertain. Deletions cut 1 base from V and 11 bases from J, with 14 bases between. Germline values: CDR1 GTSNPN, CDR2 SVGIG (reference sequence). The CDR3 spans 12 residues.